Sequencing of this T cell receptor beta chain was carried out in a study of blood T cell repertoires in COVID-19. In the study overall: COVID-19 samples collected from the United States, Italy and Spain covered acute and convalescent phases.

Under the authors' procedure: From reference gene primer amplification, estimates of nucleated cell counts were derived. Only in-frame clones appear in the TCRdb table, and some are missing; sequencing was by immunoSEQ multiplex PCR. For V, J and clone size, that table is used; D and trimming come from the DNA. The sample consists of approximately 270,000 clones, about nine tenths of them appearing once. Sequencing used peripheral blood. This receptor was identified in a man aged 50 to 59 with acute or convalescent COVID-19.

The CDR3 bases are TGTGCCAGCAGCCCGGGACTAACCGGTCAGACCTACAATGAGCAGTTCTTC. Translating it yields CASSPGLTGQTYNEQFF. This sequence joins TRBV14 and TRBJ2-1, with 7 bases lining up with TRBD2. This CDR3 comprises 17 residues. V shed 4 bases and J 2 bases; nucleotides not matched to a gene: 11. Germline CDR1 reads SGHDN; CDR2 reads FVKESK.